These T cell receptor beta chains were read from a single sample in a study of shared clonotypes between healthy human individuals. Here immunoSEQ multiplex PCR was the method, and the copy in TCRdb shows in-frame clones only, minus some. The data hold about 2,500,000 clones, with more than 80% observed a single time. The sequenced material came from naive CD4+ T cells sorted from blood. The receptors come from a man younger than 35 in good health. Both conserved end residues are part of each CDR3. Each record gives: clone size, V gene, J gene, D gene, CDR3 DNA, CDR3 protein. The D gene is left open where the match is weak. The listing skips clone size in some rows; elsewhere it reads once, few, many or a size class.

NA	TRBV2	TRBJ1-1	NA	TGTGCCAGCAGGAGGACACAGAACACTGAAGCTTTCTTT	CASRRTQNTEAFF
NA	TRBV7-9	TRBJ2-7	NA	TGTGCCAGCAGCTTAGCGCCCGGCAGGTCCGCCGAGCAGTACTTC	CASSLAPGRSAEQYF
NA	TRBV6-5	TRBJ1-5	NA	TGTGCCAGCAGTTACTCGAACGGGCCTAATCAGCCCCAGCATTTT	CASSYSNGPNQPQHF
NA	TRBV6-5	TRBJ2-7	NA	TGTGCCAGCACCAGACGCGGCCTAAAGTACGAGCAGTACTTC	CASTRRGLKYEQYF
NA	TRBV10-3	TRBJ1-6	TRBD1	TGTGCCATCAGTGAGGCGGACAGGGGACAGAGTAATTCACCCCTCCACTTT	CAISEADRGQSNSPLHF
NA	TRBV30	TRBJ2-2	TRBD2	TGTGCCTGGAGTCTACTAGCGGGAGACACCGGGGAGCTGTTTTTT	CAWSLLAGDTGELFF
NA	TRBV5-1	TRBJ2-1	TRBD1	TGCGCCAGCAGCTTGCCTGGACAGGGGGCCGGTGAGCAGTTCTTC	CASSLPGQGAGEQFF
NA	TRBV4-3	TRBJ2-7	TRBD1	TGCGCCAGCAGCCAAGATCAACAGGGGGCGGGCTACGAGCAGTACTTC	CASSQDQQGAGYEQYF
NA	TRBV6-5	TRBJ2-1	TRBD2	TGTGCCAGCAGTCGAGGGACTAGCGGCTACAATGAGCAGTTCTTC	CASSRGTSGYNEQFF
NA	TRBV6-5	TRBJ1-1	TRBD1	TGTGCCAGCAGGTCTGGGACAGCGGGGAACACTGAAGCTTTCTTT	CASRSGTAGNTEAFF
NA	TRBV6-5	TRBJ1-2	TRBD1	TGTGCCAGCAGTACCGACAGGGAGTACGATGGCTACACCTTC	CASSTDREYDGYTF
NA	TRBV6-1	TRBJ1-2	TRBD1	TGTGCCAGCAGTGAGGCAAAGACAGGGTCGAAGGGCTACACCTTC	CASSEAKTGSKGYTF
NA	TRBV7-2	TRBJ2-7	TRBD2	TGTGCCAGCAGCCCTCTGGCGGGAGGGTCAGAGCAGTACTTC	CASSPLAGGSEQYF
NA	TRBV2	TRBJ2-7	TRBD2	TGTGCCAGCAGTGTGGAACTAGCGGGTGCCGAGCAGTACTTC	CASSVELAGAEQYF
NA	TRBV6-5	TRBJ2-7	TRBD2	TGTGCCAGCAGTTACAGTGGGGGGGGGTCCTACGAGCAGTACTTC	CASSYSGGGSYEQYF
NA	TRBV28	TRBJ2-2	NA	TGTGCCAGCAGTAACTACAGGGTTCTCTCCTCCAACACCGGGGAGCTGTTTTTT	CASSNYRVLSSNTGELFF
NA	TRBV5-1	TRBJ2-2	NA	TGCGCCAGCGCCCAGGGGCATGACACCGGGGAGCTGTTTTTT	CASAQGHDTGELFF
NA	TRBV7-9	TRBJ1-2	NA	TGTGCCAGCAGCTTATGGGAACAGGACTATGGCTACACCTTC	CASSLWEQDYGYTF
NA	TRBV5-1	TRBJ2-2	NA	TGCGCCAGCAGGGAGGTTACCGGGGAGCTGTTTTTT	CASREVTGELFF
NA	TRBV14	TRBJ1-6	NA	TGTGCCAGCAGCCTACTCCAAGGGAGTTCACCCCTCCACTTT	CASSLLQGSSPLHF
NA	TRBV19	TRBJ2-3	TRBD2	TGTGCCAGTAGGTCTAGCGGAGATACGCAGTATTTT	CASRSSGDTQYF
NA	TRBV25-1	TRBJ1-5	TRBD1	TGTGCCAGCAGTGACTGGGACAGGGCGGTTCAGCCCCAGCATTTT	CASSDWDRAVQPQHF
NA	TRBV28	TRBJ2-6	NA	TGTGCCAGCATCCCGGGTTCACTCTCTGGGGCCAACGTCCTGACTTTC	CASIPGSLSGANVLTF
NA	TRBV9	TRBJ2-5	TRBD2	TGTGCCAGCAGCGGACTACTAGCGGGGGGTCTCGGGACCCAGTACTTC	CASSGLLAGGLGTQYF
NA	TRBV28	TRBJ2-3	NA	TGTGCCAGTCAAGGGGGAGTGACAGATACGCAGTATTTT	CASQGGVTDTQYF
NA	TRBV6-5	TRBJ1-1	NA	TGTGCCAGCAGTCCCAATCCAGGGGTTACTGAAGCTTTCTTT	CASSPNPGVTEAFF
NA	TRBV5-6	TRBJ1-6	TRBD1	TGTGCCAGCAGCCCCGGGACAGGGACTAGTAATTCACCCCTCCACTTT	CASSPGTGTSNSPLHF
NA	TRBV6-1	TRBJ1-5	NA	TGTGCCAGCAGAGACAGGTTCAATCAGCCCCAGCATTTT	CASRDRFNQPQHF
NA	TRBV5-1	TRBJ2-1	TRBD1	TGCGCCAGCAGCTGGACAGGGCGCTCCTACAATGAGCAGTTCTTC	CASSWTGRSYNEQFF
NA	TRBV30	TRBJ1-3	NA	TGTGCCTGGAGTGTACAGGACACCATATATTTT	CAWSVQDTIYF
NA	TRBV7-2	TRBJ1-2	TRBD1	TGTGCCAGCAGCTTAGACCGGGACAGGGGGCGGAATGGCTACACCTTC	CASSLDRDRGRNGYTF
few	TRBV6-6	TRBJ2-1	TRBD2	TGTGCCAGCAGTCTGACTAGCGGGAGTAATGAGCAGTTCTTC	CASSLTSGSNEQFF
NA	TRBV6-5	TRBJ2-5	NA	TGTGCCAGCAGTTACCGGGTGCAGGGTGGCCAAGAGACCCAGTACTTC	CASSYRVQGGQETQYF
NA	TRBV7-9	TRBJ1-3	NA	TGTGCCAGCAGCTTAGAGTGGAGCTCTGGAAACACCATATATTTT	CASSLEWSSGNTIYF
NA	TRBV6-1	TRBJ1-2	TRBD1	TGTGCCAATCACCGGACAGGAGACTATGGCTACACCTTC	CANHRTGDYGYTF
NA	TRBV19	TRBJ1-6	NA	TGTGCCAGTAGTATTCAGCGGGGCACGTTACCCCTCCACTTT	CASSIQRGTLPLHF
few	TRBV7-9	TRBJ1-6	NA	TGTGCCAGCAGCTTAGGAGGGATCGACTCACCCCTCCACTTT	CASSLGGIDSPLHF
NA	TRBV28	TRBJ2-7	NA	TGTGCCAGCAAGTCGAGGGGCGGGGCGAGCTCCTACGAGCAGTACTTC	CASKSRGGASSYEQYF
NA	TRBV5-1	TRBJ1-2	TRBD1	TGCGCCAGCAGCACCGGGACAGTGGCCTATGGCTACACCTTC	CASSTGTVAYGYTF
NA	TRBV7-2	TRBJ1-2	TRBD1	TGTGCCAGCAGCGCAGACAGGGCAAGAGGCTACACCTTC	CASSADRARGYTF
once	TRBV6-4	TRBJ2-7	NA	TGTGCCAGCAGTACCCACCCGGGACACCACTCCTACGAGCAGTACTTC	CASSTHPGHHSYEQYF
NA	TRBV6-1	TRBJ1-5	NA	TGTGCCAGCAGTGTACAGGGCGGCAATCAGCCCCAGCATTTT	CASSVQGGNQPQHF
NA	TRBV6-1	TRBJ2-5	NA	TGTGCCAGCAGTAGGGACTTCCAAGAGACCCAGTACTTC	CASSRDFQETQYF
NA	TRBV7-2	TRBJ2-5	TRBD1	TGTGCCAGCAGCCCGCGGACAGGATCTGAGACCCAGTACTTC	CASSPRTGSETQYF
NA	TRBV28	TRBJ1-4	NA	TGTGCCAGCAGTTATAGCGGGGAGGCAGTCCAAATTTTT	CASSYSGEAVQIF